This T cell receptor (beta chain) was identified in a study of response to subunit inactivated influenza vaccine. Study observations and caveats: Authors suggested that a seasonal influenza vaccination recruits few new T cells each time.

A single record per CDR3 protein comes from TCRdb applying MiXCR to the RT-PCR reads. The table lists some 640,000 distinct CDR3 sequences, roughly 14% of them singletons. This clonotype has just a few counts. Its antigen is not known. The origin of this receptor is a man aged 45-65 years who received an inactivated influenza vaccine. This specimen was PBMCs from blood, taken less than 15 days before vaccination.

The CDR3 protein is CASVEFSYNEQFF. CDR3 nucleotide sequence: TGTGCCAGCGTAGAGTTTTCTTACAATGAGCAGTTCTTC. This sequence joins TRBV2 and TRBJ2-1; D unresolved. V was shortened by 8 bases and J by 4 bases, with 12 bases between the two germline ends. Germline V gene sequence: CDR1 SNHLY, CDR2 FYNNEI. The CDR3 totals 13 residues.